The T cell receptor beta chain under discussion was sequenced for a study of blood T cell repertoires in COVID-19. From germline, CDR1 is LGHDT and CDR2 YNNKEL (reference sequence). This CDR3 is 15 amino acids long. Unmatched junction bases numbered 3, after V lost 1 base and J lost 2 bases. Sequenced by immunoSEQ multiplex PCR; TCRdb stores in-frame clones only, minus some. The sample comprises around 270,000 clones, about 89% of which are singletons, and about 4.2% rests with the top ten. This sequence was found in a man aged 35 to 55 with acute or convalescent COVID-19. The V gene is TRBV3-1 (or the pseudogene TRBV3-2), the J gene TRBJ2-7, with 9 bases identical to TRBD1. Material for sequencing was peripheral blood. Here the CDR3 reads CASSQGTGVPYEQYF. DNA of the CDR3: TGTGCCAGCAGCCAAGGGACAGGGGTCCCCTACGAGCAGTACTTC.